This T cell receptor beta chain emerged from a study of T cell responses to AZD1222 COVID-19 vaccine. Study-wide findings and caveats: It should be noted that donors were predominantly white British and more often female, and clonal diversity was possibly underestimated. Targeting of unmutated variant regions was reportedly seen in nearly half of spike-specific TCRs.

Worth noting for this clone: The antigen is not known.

TCRdb's table, derived via immunoSEQ multiplex PCR, lists solely in-frame clones and lacks some. The sample holds about 130,000 clones; 92% are singletons and the top ten take 1.5% to 2%. The sequence came from an adult in good health. The specimen comprised peripheral blood, sampled on day 0 of AZD1222 vaccination.

The CDR3 bases are TGTGCCAGCAGTAGAGGGGGGGAGGGGAACATTCAGTACTTC. Amino acids: CASSRGGEGNIQYF. The gene calls are TRBV6-5 and TRBJ2-4, with TRBD2 as a possible D gene (7 bases). Trimming shortened V by 5 bases and J by 7 bases, and 15 bases separated the two germline ends. The CDR3 loop spans 14 amino acids. Germline V lookup: CDR1 MNHEY, CDR2 SVGAGI.